These 32 T cell receptor beta chains were sequenced from one sample in a study of breast tumors, draining lymph nodes, adjacent tissues. One entry per CDR3 protein results from TCRdb running MiXCR on the multiplex PCR reads. Among around 100,000 distinct CDR3 sequences listed, 21% were seen once. Axillary draining lymph nodes of breast cancer patients supplied the node samples. Material: axillary lymph node tissue. The receptors were gathered from a female donor with breast cancer. Some clones in this sample may be carry-over from other donors' samples.

This clonotype has at least ten counts. This sequence joins TRBV25-1 and TRBJ1-2; D gene unclear. The CDR3 totals 15 residues. Deletions cut 1 base from V and 0 bases from J, with 9 bases between. The V gene's germline CDR1 is MGHDK and CDR2 SYGVNS. The DNA of the CDR3 is TGTGCCAGCAGTGAATGGGAGGAAGCTAACTATGGCTACACCTTC. It encodes CASSEWEEANYGYTF.

The table lists this clonotype with many counts. The V and J genes are TRBV7-8 and TRBJ2-1; D unclear. V shed 5 bases and J shed 13 bases, with 21 bases lying between them. Germline assignment: CDR1 SGHVS and CDR2 FQNEAQ. The CDR3 spans 14 residues. CDR3 protein: CASSQISGVPVQFF. CDR3 bases: TGTGCCAGCAGCCAAATAAGTGGGGTGCCCGTTCAGTTCTTC.

The chain uses TRBV18 and TRBJ1-1; D is ambiguous. With 6 bases removed from V and 3 bases from J, the gap between germline ends came to 11 bases. Germline V gene lookup returns CDR1 KGHSH and CDR2 LQKENI. The CDR3 is 13 amino acids. The CDR3, as DNA: TGTGCCAGCTCGGCCTCGAAGGACACTGAAGCTTTCTTT. Protein sequence: CASSASKDTEAFF.

This clonotype was picked up many times. The V call is TRBV5-1, the J call TRBJ1-2, with 10 bases that match TRBD1. The V segment lost 4 bases and the J segment 6 bases; nucleotides outside the gene matches: 9. The CDR3 consists of 15 residues. Germline assignment: CDR1 SGHRS and CDR2 YFSETQ. The CDR3 loop is CASSLTTGGVNGYTF. CDR3 nucleotide sequence: TGCGCCAGCAGCCTGACGACAGGGGGCGTTAATGGCTACACCTTC.

This clonotype was found many times. V and J are TRBV20-1 and TRBJ1-5; maybe TRBD1 (6 bases). Trimming cost V 0 bases and J 6 bases, with 15 bases left between them. The CDR3 extends over 15 amino acids. Germline values: CDR1 DFQATT, CDR2 SNEGSKA (reference sequence). The CDR3 coding sequence is TGCAGTGCTAGAGATGGGCAGGGGTATGGTCAGCCCCAGCATTTT. Protein sequence: CSARDGQGYGQPQHF.

The chain couples TRBV11-3 to TRBJ2-2, with 12 bases matching TRBD2. The germline CDR1 and CDR2 sequences are SGHNT and YENEEA. The CDR3 has 19 amino acids. The junction had 8 bases not matched to a gene; V was cut back by 0 bases and J by 3 bases. The CDR3 DNA is TGTGCCAGCAGCTTAGAGCCTAGCGGGAGGGCCGCATACACCGGGGAGCTGTTTTTT. Translation: CASSLEPSGRAAYTGELFF.

This clonotype appeared many times. The chain joins TRBV7-9 to TRBJ2-7; TRBD1 aligns across 7 bases. Trimming at V came to 3 bases and at J to 5 bases, leaving 25 bases not matched to a gene. The germline V gene encodes CDR1 SEHNR and CDR2 FQNEAQ (reference sequence). The CDR3 is 20 residues long. The CDR3 here is CASSFFSRPGLDRVLHEQYF. DNA of the CDR3: TGTGCCAGCAGCTTCTTTAGCCGCCCGGGGTTAGACAGGGTGCTTCACGAGCAGTACTTC.

In this sample, this clonotype turned up many times. The chain combines TRBV20-1 with TRBJ2-7; 8 bases agree with TRBD2. The CDR3 spans 12 residues. CDR1 is DFQATT, CDR2 SNEGSKA, per germline (reference sequence). With V trimmed by 7 bases and J by 5 bases, 7 bases remained unmatched. CDR3 loop: CSESGSINEQYF. The CDR3 DNA reads TGCAGTGAGAGCGGGAGTATCAACGAGCAGTACTTC.

In its sample, this clonotype was seen many times. The rearrangement links TRBV10-3 to TRBJ2-3; TRBD2 matches at 9 bases. Germline CDR1 ENHRY, CDR2 SYGVKD. Unmatched junction bases numbered 8, after V lost 8 bases and J lost 5 bases. This CDR3 contains 14 residues. CDR3 DNA: TGTGCCATCGGACTACGGACTAGCGAAGATACGCAGTATTTT. This gives the protein CAIGLRTSEDTQYF.

This clonotype was recorded at least ten times. The rearrangement joins TRBV5-1 to TRBJ2-5; D could derive from TRBD1 or TRBD2 (5 bases each). V was pared by 0 bases and J by 2 bases, with 8 bases between. This CDR3 is 14 amino acids long. CDR1 is SGHRS and CDR2 is YFSETQ in the germline V gene. DNA of the CDR3: TGCGCCAGCAGCTTGGCCAGGGAGCAAGAGACCCAGTACTTC. Translation: CASSLAREQETQYF.

This clonotype was seen repeatedly, ten times or more. V is TRBV2 and J is TRBJ2-1; D gene ambiguous. The germline gives CDR1 SNHLY, CDR2 FYNNEI. The CDR3 extends over 13 amino acids. The V and J ends lost 9 bases and 0 bases respectively, with 9 bases between them. The CDR3 region is CASKSSSYNEQFF. The DNA of the CDR3 is TGTGCCAGTAAAAGTAGCTCCTACAATGAGCAGTTCTTC. The full variable domain, completed using reference TRBV2 and TRBJ2-1, is EPEVTQTPSHQVTQMGQEVILRCVPISNHLYFYWYRQILGQKVEFLVSFYNNEISEKSEIFDDQFSVERPDGSNFTLKIRSTKLEDSAMYFCASKSSSYNEQFFGPGTRLTVL.

The sample holds many counts of this clonotype. This sequence joins TRBV5-1 and TRBJ2-5; D could derive from TRBD1 or TRBD2 (5 bases each). Germline V gene sequence: CDR1 SGHRS, CDR2 YFSETQ. The CDR3 extends over 15 amino acids. V lost 0 bases and J lost 1, with 10 bases in between. The CDR3 coding sequence is TGCGCCAGCAGCTTGGTGGGGGACCGCCAAGAGACCCAGTACTTC. Translating it yields CASSLVGDRQETQYF.

The genes are TRBV20-1 and TRBJ2-7; D gene ambiguous. Trimming took off 3 bases at V and 3 bases at J, with 6 bases between the two ends. CDR3 size: 11 residues. The V gene's germline CDR1 is DFQATT and CDR2 SNEGSKA (reference sequence). CDR3 residues: CSARLYYEQYF. The CDR3, as DNA: TGCAGTGCTAGGTTGTACTACGAGCAGTACTTC.

In this sample, this clonotype turned up many times. CDR3 protein: CASSDQFQYF. The CDR3 coding sequence is TGTGCCAGCAGTGACCAGTTCCAGTACTTC. The rearrangement joins TRBV2 to TRBJ2-5; D unclear. The germline V and J ends were trimmed by 3 bases and 10 bases, with 6 bases remaining between them. CDR3 length: 10 amino acids. Germline V gene sequence: CDR1 SNHLY, CDR2 FYNNEI. The whole variable domain, filled in from reference TRBV2 and TRBJ2-5, reads EPEVTQTPSHQVTQMGQEVILRCVPISNHLYFYWYRQILGQKVEFLVSFYNNEISEKSEIFDDQFSVERPDGSNFTLKIRSTKLEDSAMYFCASSDQFQYFGPGTRLLVL.

The sample holds a few counts of this clonotype. This rearrangement joins TRBV7-2 to TRBJ1-5; TRBD1 matches 9 bases. Trimming removed 4 bases from V and 4 bases from J; junction bases left unmatched: 8. Germline V lookup: CDR1 SGHTA, CDR2 FQGNSA. There are 16 residues in the CDR3. This CDR3 is CASSYLGQGGNQPQHF. CDR3 sequence (DNA): TGTGCCAGCAGCTATCTGGGACAGGGAGGTAATCAGCCCCAGCATTTT.

This clonotype came up many times. V gene TRBV5-5 combines with J gene TRBJ2-2; D assignment may be TRBD1 or TRBD2 (5 bases each). The CDR3 has 15 amino acids. Germline values: CDR1 SGHKS, CDR2 YYEKEE (reference sequence). Trimming removed 0 bases at V and 7 bases at J, with 13 bases between. Here the CDR3 reads CASSLVQAGIGELFF. The CDR3 nucleotides are TGTGCCAGCAGCTTGGTACAGGCGGGTATCGGGGAGCTGTTTTTT.

The chain employs TRBV12-3 or TRBV12-4 and TRBJ2-4; TRBD1 agrees at 7 bases. V gave up 6 bases and J gave up 4 bases; unmatched junction bases: 12. The CDR3 is made up of 16 amino acids. The CDR3 loop reads CASRDGLGTAKNIQYF. The CDR3 DNA is TGTGCCAGCAGGGATGGGTTAGGGACAGCAAAAAACATTCAGTACTTC.

This clonotype was picked up many times. One end of the junction does not line up with germline, which may come from a read error. The chain recombines TRBV5-1 with TRBJ2-7; D is uncertain. This CDR3 comprises 11 residues. Germline V gives CDR1 SGHRS, CDR2 YFSETQ. This chain's CDR3 is CASSLEHKQYF. CDR3 sequence (DNA): TGCGCCAGCAGCTTGGAACACAAGCAATACTTC.

This clonotype has ten or more counts. The chain joins TRBV28 to TRBJ1-5; TRBD1 is a possible D gene (6 bases). Deletions cut 4 bases from V and 2 bases from J, with 12 bases between. Germline-derived CDR1 and CDR2 are MDHEN and SYDVKM. The CDR3 spans 15 residues. In DNA, the CDR3 is TGTGCCAGCAGTTCAGGGGCGGGGGGCAATCAGCCCCAGCATTTT. It yields the protein CASSSGAGGNQPQHF. Together with reference TRBV28 and TRBJ1-5, the CDR3 gives the full variable domain: DVKVTQSSRYLVKRTGEKVFLECVQDMDHENMFWYRQDPGLGLRLIYFSYDVKMKEKGDIPEGYSVSREKKERFSLILESASTNQTSMYLCASSSGAGGNQPQHFGDGTRLSIL.

This clonotype was seen repeatedly, ten times or more. The V and J genes are TRBV5-8 and TRBJ1-2; tentative D call: TRBD1 (5 bases). This CDR3 region has 12 residues. V lost 3 bases to trimming and J lost 4 bases, with 7 bases between them. CDR1 and CDR2 from the germline V gene are SGHTS and YDEGEE. In nucleotides, the CDR3 is TGTGCCAGCAGCTCAGGGAGCTATGGCTACACCTTC. It codes for CASSSGSYGYTF.

This clonotype was counted only a few times. The chain recombines TRBV5-5 with TRBJ1-4, with D tentatively TRBD1 (6 bases). CDR1 and CDR2 from the germline V gene are SGHKS and YYEKEE (reference sequence). The V and J ends lost 1 base and 6 bases respectively, with 13 bases between them. The CDR3 has 15 amino acids. The chain's CDR3 is CASSLFGGRDEKLFF. CDR3 nucleotides: TGTGCCAGCAGCTTGTTTGGGGGGCGGGATGAAAAACTGTTTTTT.

This clonotype has a count of ten or more. The gene calls are TRBV7-9 and TRBJ2-1; 10 bases line up with TRBD1. Germline CDR1 SEHNR, CDR2 FQNEAQ (reference sequence). The V gene end was trimmed by 5 bases and the J gene end by 4 bases; junction bases not matched to a gene: 5. The CDR3 consists of 15 residues. CDR3 bases: TGTGCCAGCAGCCAGGGGACAGGGGTTTACAATGAGCAGTTCTTC. As protein: CASSQGTGVYNEQFF.

This clonotype was picked up many times. This chain connects TRBV5-1 to TRBJ2-5; 9 bases fit TRBD2. The germline CDR1 and CDR2 sequences are SGHRS and YFSETQ. Trimming took 0 bases from V and 2 from J; bases not matched to a gene: 2. This CDR3 is built from 15 residues. CDR3 nucleotide sequence: TGCGCCAGCAGCTTGGGCGGGGGGGTACAAGAGACCCAGTACTTC. This translates into CASSLGGGVQETQYF.

In its sample, this clonotype was seen many times. The chain carries TRBV6-6 and TRBJ1-4, with D tentatively TRBD1 (6 bases). Trimming left V 6 bases short and J 8 bases short, with 25 bases between. There are 17 residues in the CDR3. Germline V gene sequence: CDR1 MNHNY, CDR2 SVGAGI (reference sequence). The CDR3, as DNA: TGTGCCAGCAGCCCTACGACGCCTGAAGGGGGAGGAGAAAAACTGTTTTTT. Its protein product is CASSPTTPEGGGEKLFF.

Concerning this clonotype: An end of the junction does not agree with germline; a read error may underlie this. The chain combines TRBV2 with TRBJ2-3, with a possible D match to TRBD1 (5 bases). The CDR3 runs to 12 residues. Germline CDR1 is SNHLY and CDR2 is FYNNEI. The CDR3 sequence: CAGTRAPNTRYF. CDR3 nucleotides: TGTGCGGGAACCAGGGCACCAAATACGCGGTATTTT.

The genes are TRBV30 and TRBJ1-2; no clear D gene. The germline V gene has CDR1 GTSNPN and CDR2 SVGIG (reference sequence). Trimming shortened V by 0 bases and J by 1 base, and 18 bases separated the two germline ends. The CDR3 runs 17 residues. DNA for the CDR3: TGTGCCTGGAGTGTAGGGAATTGGCAGCCTCTTAACTATGGCTACACCTTC. Translation: CAWSVGNWQPLNYGYTF.

This clonotype was detected ten times or more. The V and J genes are TRBV29-1 and TRBJ1-2; D may be TRBD1 (6 bases). Trimming pared 4 bases from V and 6 bases from J, leaving 15 bases between. From germline, CDR1 is SQVTM and CDR2 ANQGSEA. The CDR3 totals 13 residues. CDR3 sequence (DNA): TGCAGCGTTGTGAGGACAGTGGATAATGGCTACACCTTC. Encoded protein: CSVVRTVDNGYTF.

This clonotype has just a few counts. A much larger clone lies a single base off, so this may be a read error. The V call is TRBV5-6, the J call TRBJ1-2; unclear D gene. Germline CDR1 is SGHDT and CDR2 is YYEEEE. The CDR3 length is 12 residues. For the CDR3, the DNA is TGTGCCAGCAGCTTGGATTTGAGTGGCTGCACCTTC. It yields the protein CASSLDLSGCTF.

Ten or more counts support this clonotype. The chain is built from TRBV20-1 and TRBJ2-5; 7 bases align to TRBD1. CDR1 is DFQATT, CDR2 SNEGSKA, per germline (reference sequence). V shed 6 bases, J shed 5 bases, and the junction held 9 bases outside the gene matches. The CDR3 is 13 amino acids. The DNA of the CDR3 is TGCAGTGCCCAAGACAGGGTGCGGGAGACCCAGTACTTC. As protein: CSAQDRVRETQYF.

Comment on this clonotype: A read error may explain this, as a much larger clone is one base away. The V call is TRBV6-1, the J call TRBJ1-3, with no clear D. The germline CDR1 and CDR2 sequences are MNHNS and SASEGT. Trimming cost V 5 bases and J 4 bases, with 12 bases left between them. This CDR3 spans 14 amino acids. DNA of the CDR3: TGTGCCAGCAGTATCAGTACTGTCGGAAACACCATATATTTT. Protein sequence: CASSISTVGNTIYF.

V usage is TRBV29-1 and J usage is TRBJ1-2; D ambiguous. Germline V gives CDR1 SQVTM, CDR2 ANQGSEA. Between the trimmed V and J ends, which lost 5 bases and 4 bases, there was a span of 14 bases. This CDR3 is built from 13 residues. CDR3: CSVSARLGYGYTF. CDR3 bases: TGCAGCGTTTCAGCCAGACTAGGCTATGGCTACACCTTC.

The chain couples TRBV5-5 to TRBJ1-5, with TRBD1 matching 8 bases. This CDR3 is built from 15 residues. CDR1 is SGHKS, CDR2 YYEKEE, per germline (reference sequence). J gave up 6 bases and V 4 bases, and 9 bases lay outside the gene matches. The CDR3 is CASSTGQGGSQPQHF. The CDR3 bases are TGTGCCAGCAGCACCGGACAGGGCGGGAGTCAGCCCCAGCATTTT.